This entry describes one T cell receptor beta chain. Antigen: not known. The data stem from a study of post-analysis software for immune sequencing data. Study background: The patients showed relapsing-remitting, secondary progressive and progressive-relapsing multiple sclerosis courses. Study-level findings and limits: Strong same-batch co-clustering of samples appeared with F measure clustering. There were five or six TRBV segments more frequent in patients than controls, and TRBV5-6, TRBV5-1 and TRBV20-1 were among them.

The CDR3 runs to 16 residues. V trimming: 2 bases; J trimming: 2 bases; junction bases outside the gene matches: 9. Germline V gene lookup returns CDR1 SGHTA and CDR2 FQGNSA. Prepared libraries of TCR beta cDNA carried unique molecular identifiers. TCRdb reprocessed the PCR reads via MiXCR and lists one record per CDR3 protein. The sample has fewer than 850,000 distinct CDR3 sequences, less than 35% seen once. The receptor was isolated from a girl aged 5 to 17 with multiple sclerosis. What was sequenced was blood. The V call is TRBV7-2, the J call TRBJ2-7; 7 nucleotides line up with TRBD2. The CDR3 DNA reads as TGTGCCAGCAGCTTATTGACAGCGGGGAGGACCTACGAGCAGTACTTC. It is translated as CASSLLTAGRTYEQYF.